This entry describes one T cell receptor beta chain. Its antigen is undetermined. Time point specified: week 11, during vaccination. What each vaccine dose contained was 300 ug of mutant IDH1 20-mer peptide, accompanied by topical imiquimod. The data stem from a study of a mutant IDH1 vaccine in newly diagnosed glioma. TCRdb's table, derived via immunoSEQ multiplex PCR, lists solely in-frame clones and lacks some. The data contain tens of thousands of clones, 79% of them seen just once; the ten biggest clones take up 8%. This TCR derives from a man in his forties with glioma. Here the sequenced sample was PBMCs, taken from a glioma patient whose treatment included an IDH1 peptide vaccine.

The CDR3 reads CASSALGGRFSQYF. The CDR3 bases are TGTGCCAGCAGTGCGCTAGGGGGTCGTTTTTCGCAGTATTTT. The V call is TRBV2, the J call TRBJ2-3; weak D call: TRBD1 (6 bases). CDR3 size: 14 residues. Deletions cut 4 bases from V and 10 bases from J, with 18 bases between. The germline gives CDR1 SNHLY, CDR2 FYNNEI.